The 22 T cell receptor beta chains listed next were all sequenced from one sample in a study of T cell clonotyping in hematopoietic cell transplantation. Profiled with immunoSEQ multiplex PCR; TCRdb holds only in-frame clones, not every one. The sample contains approximately 20,000 clones, 65% to 85% of which appear only once. The sequenced sample consisted of peripheral blood mononuclear cells. These receptors all come from a man aged 60-69 years in good health. Some clones in this sample may be carry-over from other donors' samples.

J is TRBJ1-2 and V is TRBV30; D uncertain. The germline V gene encodes CDR1 GTSNPN and CDR2 SVGIG (reference sequence). The CDR3 contains 12 residues. Trimming removed 5 bases from V and 1 base from J, with 8 bases in between. In DNA form, the CDR3 reads TGTGCCTGGGAACGGGATAACTATGGCTACACCTTC. As protein: CAWERDNYGYTF. Full variable domain (rest looked up from reference TRBV30 and TRBJ1-2): SQTIHQWPATLVQPVGSPLSLECTVEGTSNPNLYWYRQAAGRGLQLLFYSVGIGQISSEVPQNLSASRPQDRQFILSSKKLLLSDSGFYLCAWERDNYGYTFGSGTRLTVV.

The chain recombines TRBV5-5 with TRBJ1-5; 9 bases line up with TRBD1. Germline CDR1 and CDR2: SGHKS and YYEKEE (reference sequence). The J segment lost 0 bases and the V segment lost 4 bases, leaving 2 bases of the junction unmatched. CDR3 length: 15 amino acids. This CDR3 reads CASSRTGDSNQPQHF. Here the CDR3 DNA reads TGTGCCAGCAGCCGGACAGGGGATAGCAATCAGCCCCAGCATTTT.

V is TRBV6-6 and J is TRBJ2-7; no definite D call. The CDR3 has 14 residues. Germline CDR1 is MNHNY and CDR2 is SVGAGI (reference sequence). V was trimmed by 5 bases and J by 3 bases, leaving 14 bases between them. As DNA, the CDR3 is TGTGCCAGCAGTAGTCCTAGGGTGAGCTACGAGCAGTACTTC. Translating gives CASSSPRVSYEQYF.

On this clone: One end of the junction fails to match germline, which may point to a read error. The rearrangement uses TRBV5-6 and TRBJ1-5; D gene unclear. The CDR3 is made up of 14 amino acids. Germline loops: CDR1 SGHDT, CDR2 YYEEEE. CDR3 loop: CASSLGDSNQSQHF. CDR3 nucleotides: TGTGCCAGCAGCTTGGGGGATAGCAATCAGTCCCAGCATTTT.

This rearrangement joins TRBV11-2 to TRBJ2-1; D gene ambiguous. V lost 0 bases, J lost 7 bases, and 7 bases lay in between. Germline V CDR1 and CDR2: SGHAT, FQNNGV. The CDR3 spans 13 residues. This chain's CDR3 is CASSLDWGNEQFF. CDR3 bases: TGTGCCAGCAGCTTAGATTGGGGTAATGAGCAGTTCTTC.

This chain joins TRBV12-5 and TRBJ2-6, with a tentative D call TRBD2 (6 bases). The V gene's germline CDR1 is LGHNT and CDR2 FRNRAP. V shed 9 bases and J shed 1 base, with 16 bases lying between them. The CDR3 consists of 16 residues. This CDR3 is CASGPPAGSGANVLTF. The CDR3 region has the DNA TGTGCTAGCGGGCCCCCGGCGGGGTCTGGGGCCAACGTCCTGACTTTC.

This clone has only one observation. The V gene is TRBV30, the J gene TRBJ1-1; TRBD1 is a possible D gene (6 bases). The V and J ends lost 4 bases and 2 bases respectively, with 23 bases between them. Germline CDR1 reads GTSNPN; CDR2 reads SVGIG (reference sequence). This CDR3 is 17 amino acids long. The CDR3 sequence is CAWIPLLTGTRNTEAFF. CDR3 bases: TGTGCCTGGATCCCTCTTCTCACCGGGACAAGAAACACTGAAGCTTTCTTT.

This sequence joins TRBV5-1 and TRBJ1-2; 7 nucleotides line up with TRBD1. There are 14 residues in the CDR3. The V gene end was trimmed by 4 bases and the J gene end by 0 bases; junction bases not matched to a gene: 3. CDR1 is SGHRS, CDR2 YFSETQ, per germline. CDR3 sequence: CASSTGTANYGYTF. CDR3 coding DNA: TGCGCCAGCAGCACCGGGACAGCTAACTATGGCTACACCTTC.

The rearrangement links TRBV18 to TRBJ2-7; D unclear. The CDR3 covers 14 residues. Trimming took 4 bases from V and 1 from J, leaving 11 bases between them. The germline CDR1 and CDR2 sequences are KGHSH and LQKENI. Here the CDR3 reads CASSRPDGSYEQYF. DNA of the CDR3: TGTGCCAGCTCACGCCCCGACGGGTCCTACGAGCAGTACTTC.

The chain is built from TRBV30 and TRBJ1-4, with TRBD1 matching over 10 bases. The ends lost 2 bases at V and 6 bases at J; junction bases unmatched: 3. CDR3 length: 14 amino acids. Germline-derived CDR1 and CDR2 are GTSNPN and SVGIG (reference sequence). As DNA, the CDR3 is TGTGCCTGGAGTTCCGGGACAGGGGATGAAAAACTGTTTTTT. Residues: CAWSSGTGDEKLFF.

The chain is built from TRBV10-3 and TRBJ2-2; 14 bases line up with TRBD2. Germline-derived CDR1 and CDR2 are ENHRY and SYGVKD. The junction had 3 bases not matched to a gene; V was cut back by 6 bases and J by 3 bases. The CDR3 length is 16 residues. CDR3 nucleotide sequence: TGTGCCATCAGAGGACTAGCGGGGGGCGACACCGGGGAGCTGTTTTTT. Its translation is CAIRGLAGGDTGELFF.

The rearrangement joins TRBV4-3 to TRBJ2-2; D is unresolved. Looked up from germline, CDR1 is LGHNA and CDR2 is YSLEER. The CDR3 is 15 amino acids. V shed 1 base and J shed 6 bases, with 12 bases lying between them. The CDR3: CASSQGWNPAGELFF. The CDR3 DNA sequence: TGCGCCAGCAGCCAAGGGTGGAACCCTGCCGGGGAGCTGTTTTTT.

This clone was seen more than once but under ten times. The V gene is TRBV5-6, the J gene TRBJ2-7, with 9 bases lining up with TRBD1. Unmatched junction bases numbered 7, after V lost 4 bases and J lost 2 bases. Per the germline V gene, CDR1 is SGHDT and CDR2 is YYEEEE. The CDR3 covers 15 residues. In DNA, the CDR3 is TGTGCCAGCAGCGCTGGGGACAGGGAGCCCTACGAGCAGTACTTC. Protein: CASSAGDREPYEQYF. The whole variable domain, remainder taken from reference TRBV5-6 and TRBJ2-7, is DAGVTQSPTHLIKTRGQQVTLRCSPKSGHDTVSWYQQALGQGPQFIFQYYEEEERQRGNFPDRFSGHQFPNYSSELNVNALLLGDSALYLCASSAGDREPYEQYFGPGTRLTVT.

This chain joins TRBV9 and TRBJ2-7, with a tentative D call TRBD1 (5 bases). Trimming took off 3 bases at V and 0 bases at J, with 10 bases between the two ends. This CDR3 has 14 residues. Per the germline V gene, CDR1 is SGDLS and CDR2 is YYNGEE. The CDR3, as DNA: TGTGCCAGCAGCGCCGGACAACACTCCTACGAGCAGTACTTC. Its translation is CASSAGQHSYEQYF.

V usage is TRBV30 and J usage is TRBJ2-7; D not certain. V was clipped by 5 bases and J by 2 bases, with 7 bases between them. The CDR3 loop spans 11 amino acids. Germline loops: CDR1 GTSNPN, CDR2 SVGIG (reference sequence). The CDR3 loop is CAWGQAYEQYF. Here the CDR3 DNA reads TGTGCCTGGGGGCAAGCCTACGAGCAGTACTTC.

Here the CDR3 reads CASSLNGAGASYEQYF. As DNA, the CDR3 is TGCGCCAGCAGCTTGAACGGGGCAGGGGCCTCCTACGAGCAGTACTTC. The V and J genes are TRBV5-1 and TRBJ2-7; D might be TRBD1 (6 bases). Trimming removed 1 base from V and 0 bases from J, with 14 bases in between. The CDR3 runs 16 residues. CDR1 and CDR2 (germline): SGHRS, YFSETQ.

The chain joins TRBV29-1 to TRBJ2-7; D is ambiguous. Germline assignment: CDR1 SQVTM and CDR2 ANQGSEA. V shed 4 bases and J shed 6 bases, with 10 bases lying between them. This CDR3 region has 11 residues. CDR3 protein: CSVAQRGEQYF. The DNA of the CDR3 is TGCAGCGTTGCACAGCGTGGCGAGCAGTACTTC.

CDR3 nucleotides: TGTGCCAGTAGTATAGATCAGAGGTGGTCACCCCTCCACTTT. This sequence encodes CASSIDQRWSPLHF. This chain connects TRBV19 to TRBJ1-6; D is unclear. The V gene's germline CDR1 is LNHDA and CDR2 SQIVND (reference sequence). V was trimmed by 0 bases and J by 10 bases, leaving 10 bases between them. The CDR3 sequence is 14 residues long.

This rearrangement joins TRBV11-3 to TRBJ1-2, with D perhaps matching TRBD1 (5 bases). Germline lookup yields CDR1 SGHNT and CDR2 YENEEA. V was clipped by 1 base and J by 2 bases, with 8 bases between them. The CDR3 extends over 14 amino acids. DNA of the CDR3: TGTGCCAGCAGCTTAGGTCGGGACAACTATGGCTACACCTTC. Protein sequence: CASSLGRDNYGYTF. Full variable domain (remainder filled in from reference TRBV11-3 and TRBJ1-2): EAGVVQSPRYKIIEKKQPVAFWCNPISGHNTLYWYLQNLGQGPELLIRYENEEAVDDSQLPKDRFSAERLKGVDSTLKIQPAELGDSAVYLCASSLGRDNYGYTFGSGTRLTVV.

The chain uses TRBV7-2 and TRBJ2-3, with TRBD2 identical over 10 bases. In germline, CDR1 is SGHTA, CDR2 FQGNSA. The CDR3 covers 16 residues. V lost 4 bases to trimming and J lost 4 bases; unmatched junction nucleotides: 8. CDR3 in DNA: TGTGCCAGCAGCTCCAGCGGGAGGGTAGTCGCAGATACGCAGTATTTT. Translated: CASSSSGRVVADTQYF.

The CDR3 DNA reads as TGTGCCTGGAGCCTAATCCGACAGGGGCCCAATCAGCCCCAGCATTTT. It specifies CAWSLIRQGPNQPQHF. The chain recombines TRBV30 with TRBJ1-5; 8 bases align to TRBD1. There are 16 residues in the CDR3. Germline trimming cut 3 bases from V and 3 bases from J; bases unmatched to any gene: 10. Germline V gives CDR1 GTSNPN, CDR2 SVGIG (reference sequence).

V usage is TRBV7-9 and J usage is TRBJ2-7; D tentatively fits TRBD1 or TRBD2 (5 bases each). Germline CDR1 is SEHNR and CDR2 is FQNEAQ (reference sequence). Trimming shortened V by 7 bases and J by 1 base, and 14 bases separated the two germline ends. CDR3 length equals 14 residues. In nucleotides, the CDR3 is TGTGCCAGCACCTCCTGGGGGTTTTCCTACGAGCAGTACTTC. Its protein is CASTSWGFSYEQYF.